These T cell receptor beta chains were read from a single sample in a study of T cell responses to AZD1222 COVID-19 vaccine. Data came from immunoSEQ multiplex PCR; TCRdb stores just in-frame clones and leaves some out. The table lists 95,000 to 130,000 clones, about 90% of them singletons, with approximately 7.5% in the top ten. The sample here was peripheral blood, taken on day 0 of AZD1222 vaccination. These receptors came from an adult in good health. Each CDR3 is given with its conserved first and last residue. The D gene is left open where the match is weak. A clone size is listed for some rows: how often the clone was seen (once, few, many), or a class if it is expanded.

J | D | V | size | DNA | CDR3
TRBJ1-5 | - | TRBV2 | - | TGTGCCAGCAGCCTGTGGGAGTTTAATCAGCCCCAGCATTTT | CASSLWEFNQPQHF
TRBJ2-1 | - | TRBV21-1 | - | TGTGCCAGCAGCAAATCGGGAACGCAGAGCGGGAATGAGCAGTTCTTC | CASSKSGTQSGNEQFF
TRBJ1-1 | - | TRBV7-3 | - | TGTGCCAGCAGCTTAATGCCACCCACGGGAAACACTGAAGCTTTCTTT | CASSLMPPTGNTEAFF
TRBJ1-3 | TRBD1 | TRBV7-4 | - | TGTGCCAGCCCAGACGGGGACAGGGAAAATTCTGGAAACACCATATATTTT | CASPDGDRENSGNTIYF
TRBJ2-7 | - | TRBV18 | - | TGTGCCAGCTCACCACCGACGCCCCCCCACGAGCAGTACTTC | CASSPPTPPHEQYF
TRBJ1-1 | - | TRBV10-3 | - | TGTGCCATGGGTTGGGGGTCTGAGGAAGCTTTCTTT | CAMGWGSEEAFF
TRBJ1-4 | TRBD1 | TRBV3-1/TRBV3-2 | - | TGTGCCAGCAGCCTGGACAGGGTAGAAGAAAAACTGTTTTTT | CASSLDRVEEKLFF
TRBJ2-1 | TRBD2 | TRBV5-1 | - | TGCGCCAGCAGCTTGGGGTTGGTACTAGCGGGAGGAGGTGAGCAGTTCTTC | CASSLGLVLAGGGEQFF
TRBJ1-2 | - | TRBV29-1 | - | TGCAGCGTTTTTATGGGAGGGTCTGATGGCTACACCTTC | CSVFMGGSDGYTF
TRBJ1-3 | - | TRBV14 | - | TGTGCCAGCAGCCAAGAAGCGGGAAGAAACACCATATATTTT | CASSQEAGRNTIYF
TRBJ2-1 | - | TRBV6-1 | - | TGTGCCAGCAGTGAAGACGGACAGTCCTACAATGAGCAGTTCTTC | CASSEDGQSYNEQFF
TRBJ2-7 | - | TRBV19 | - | TGTGCCAGTAGTCCGGACTTCGACGCCTACGAGCAGTACTTC | CASSPDFDAYEQYF
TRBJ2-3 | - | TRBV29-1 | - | TGCAGCGTTGGAAAGGGAAGCACAGATACGCAGTATTTT | CSVGKGSTDTQYF
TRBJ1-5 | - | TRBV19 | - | TGTGCCAGTAGTATAGGGAATGGAGGCAGTACTAATCAGCCCCAGCATTTT | CASSIGNGGSTNQPQHF
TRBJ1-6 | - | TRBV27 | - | TGTGCCAGCAGTTTAACTGGGATTGGTAATTCACCCCTCCACTTT | CASSLTGIGNSPLHF
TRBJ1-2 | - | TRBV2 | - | TGTGCCAGCAGAGAGAGAGGGGCCAATTTGAACTATGGCTACACCTTC | CASRERGANLNYGYTF
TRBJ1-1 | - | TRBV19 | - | TGTGCCAGTACCGAGCCGGGACACTTGAACACTGAAGCTTTCTTT | CASTEPGHLNTEAFF
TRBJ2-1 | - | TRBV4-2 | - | TGTGCCAGCAGCCAAGATCCAAGCTTCGGCGGGAACAATGAGCAGTTCTTC | CASSQDPSFGGNNEQFF
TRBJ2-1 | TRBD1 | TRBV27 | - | TGTGCCAGCAGCCTTGACAGGGACAATGAGCAGTTCTTC | CASSLDRDNEQFF
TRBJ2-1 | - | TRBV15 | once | TGTGCCACCAGCAGCTGGCGACAGCGAGGCAATGAGCAGTTCTTC | CATSSWRQRGNEQFF
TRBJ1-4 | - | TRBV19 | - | TGTGCCAGTAGTTTCTCTCGGGGTGAAAAACTGTTTTTT | CASSFSRGEKLFF
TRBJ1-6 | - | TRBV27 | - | TGTGCCAGCAGTAACCGGGCCTCCGACCTGCCGATGTTTTATTCACCCCTCCACTTT | CASSNRASDLPMFYSPLHF
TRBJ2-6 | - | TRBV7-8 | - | TGTGCCAGCAGCTTAAATAGGAGACAGGCCGTCTCTGGGGCCAACGTCCTGACTTTC | CASSLNRRQAVSGANVLTF
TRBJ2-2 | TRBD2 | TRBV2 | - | TGTGCCAGCAGGCCCACTAGCGGCAACACCGGGGAGCTGTTTTTT | CASRPTSGNTGELFF
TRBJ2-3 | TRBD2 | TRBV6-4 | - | TGTGCCAGCAGTGCCTCGGCTAGCGGGGGACCAGATACGCAGTATTTT | CASSASASGGPDTQYF
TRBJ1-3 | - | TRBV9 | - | TGTGCCAGCAGCGTAACTGGAAACACCATATATTTT | CASSVTGNTIYF
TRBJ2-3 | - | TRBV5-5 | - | TGTGCCAGCAGCTTGGCCGTTGGGGACCAGAGCCAAGATACGCAGTATTTT | CASSLAVGDQSQDTQYF
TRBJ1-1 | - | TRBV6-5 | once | TGTGCCAGCAGCGTGACCAAAAGGGCTGAAGCTTTCTTT | CASSVTKRAEAFF
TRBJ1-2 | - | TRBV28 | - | TGTGCCAGCAGTTTACGGGAGCTCCTCACCTTC | CASSLRELLTF
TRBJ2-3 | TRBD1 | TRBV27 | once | TGTGCCACCCGCACAGGGGGGAGCACAGATACGCAGTATTTT | CATRTGGSTDTQYF
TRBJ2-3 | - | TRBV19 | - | TGTACCAGTAAGGGGGGACAACCTTCGACAGATACGCAGTATTTT | CTSKGGQPSTDTQYF
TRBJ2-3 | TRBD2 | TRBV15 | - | TGTGCCACCAGCAGATTCCTTCTAGCGGGAACAACAGATACGCAGTATTTT | CATSRFLLAGTTDTQYF
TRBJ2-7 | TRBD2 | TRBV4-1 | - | TGCGCCAGCAGCCAAGGGACTAGTTACGAGCAGTACTTC | CASSQGTSYEQYF
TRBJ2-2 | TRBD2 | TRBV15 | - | TGTGCCACCAGCAGGACTAGCGGGGGGGCCGGGGAGCTGTTTTTT | CATSRTSGGAGELFF
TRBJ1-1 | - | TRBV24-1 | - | TGTGCCACCAGATTTGAGGAGGGAATGGTTTCGAACACTGAAGCTTTCTTT | CATRFEEGMVSNTEAFF
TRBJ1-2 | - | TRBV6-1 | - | TGTGCCAGCAGTGAAGCAGGAGGGGAGTGGGGCTATGGCTACACCTTC | CASSEAGGEWGYGYTF
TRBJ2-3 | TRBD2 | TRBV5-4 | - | TGTGCCAGCAGCTTTAGCGGGAGTGCAGATACGCAGTATTTT | CASSFSGSADTQYF
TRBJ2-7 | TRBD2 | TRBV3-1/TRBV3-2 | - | TGTGCCAGCAGCCCGAGGGGTAGCGGGGGATTTTACGAGCAGTACTTC | CASSPRGSGGFYEQYF
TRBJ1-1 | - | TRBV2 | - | TGTGCCAGCAGGACAGGTTTCGACACTGAAGCTTTCTTT | CASRTGFDTEAFF
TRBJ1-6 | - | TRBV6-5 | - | TGTGCCAGCAGGGGGACCTCCTATAATTCACCCCTCCACTTT | CASRGTSYNSPLHF
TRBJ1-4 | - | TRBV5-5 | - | TGTGCCAGCAGCGTGCTACCGGGGCATAATGAAAAACTGTTTTTT | CASSVLPGHNEKLFF
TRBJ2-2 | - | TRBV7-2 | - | TGTGCCAGCAGCTTATATGGACAAAACACCGGGGAGCTGTTTTTT | CASSLYGQNTGELFF
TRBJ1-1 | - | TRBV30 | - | TGTGCCTGGAGTTCCCGCATGAACACTGAAGCTTTCTTT | CAWSSRMNTEAFF
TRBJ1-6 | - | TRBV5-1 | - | TGCGCCAGCAGTCAGGTTGGGCTAGGCAATTCACCCCTCCACTTT | CASSQVGLGNSPLHF
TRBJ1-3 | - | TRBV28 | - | TGTGCCAGCAGTTTAGATTTCTCTGGAAACACCATATATTTT | CASSLDFSGNTIYF
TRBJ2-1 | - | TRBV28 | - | TGTGCCAGTTGCTTATATCTATCCTACAATGAGCAGTTCTTC | CASCLYLSYNEQFF
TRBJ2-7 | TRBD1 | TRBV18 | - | TGTGCCAGCTCACCTGGGACAGGGGAGAACGAGCAGTACTTC | CASSPGTGENEQYF
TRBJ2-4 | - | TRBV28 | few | TGTGCCAGCAGTTCAGATAACATTCAGTACTTC | CASSSDNIQYF
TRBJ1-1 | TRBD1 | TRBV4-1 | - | TGCGCCAGCAGACGGGGACAGGGGGCTGTGGACACTGAAGCTTTCTTT | CASRRGQGAVDTEAFF
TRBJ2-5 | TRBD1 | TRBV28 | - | TGTGCCAGCAGTTCTGGACAGGGGGGGACCCAGTACTTC | CASSSGQGGTQYF
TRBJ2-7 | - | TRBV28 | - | TGTGCCAGCAGTTCCCCGGGGGCAGGGCCCTACGAGCAGTACTTC | CASSSPGAGPYEQYF
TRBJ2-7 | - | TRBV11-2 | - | TGTGCCAGCAGCTTAGTCGTTAGCGGAACCTACGAGCAGTACTTC | CASSLVVSGTYEQYF